This T cell receptor (beta chain) was profiled in a study of regulatory dendritic cells for organ transplantation. Findings and limits, study-wide: Memory CD8+ clonal expansion seemed more limited with regulatory than mature dendritic cells. Naive T cells showed high diversity, memory cells less, memory CD8+ least. Considerable individual heterogeneity was seen in alloreactive memory CD8+ T cells.

Concerning this clone itself: The antigen is not known. The sample has other DNA sequences that encode this CDR3 too.

Memory T cells were CD45RO+, naive were CD45RA+, sorted by FACS. The germline V gene encodes CDR1 MNHEY and CDR2 SVGAGI. V gave up 2 bases and J gave up 3 bases; unmatched junction bases: 1. This CDR3 has 14 residues. The repertoire was sequenced with immunoSEQ multiplex PCR; TCRdb's copy has only in-frame clones and lacks some. This sample has some 28,000 clones, with approximately 82% found just once. The J gene is TRBJ1-1, the V gene TRBV6-5; 9 nucleotides agree with TRBD1. The sample consisted of naive CD4+ T cells from blood. Described subset: CD45RA+ naive T cells. This TCR was sampled from a human donor in good health. The CDR3 coding sequence is TGTGCCAGCAGTTACCGGACAGGGGACACTGAAGCTTTCTTT. Amino acid sequence: CASSYRTGDTEAFF.